Reported below is one T cell receptor beta chain. Its antigen is unknown. No quality values exist for individual bases; no much larger clone is one base distant. The immunoSEQ Assay, a bias-controlled multiplex PCR, was used to amplify TCRbeta CDR3 regions from genomic DNA. Regarding the original processing steps: The number of nucleated cells in each sample was estimated from the amplification of reference gene primers within the assay. To quantify the absolute abundance of each unique TCRbeta CDR3 rearrangement, sequence reads were collapsed and filtered. For each sample, productive Simpson clonality was calculated as the square root of Simpson's diversity index across productive rearrangements. TCRdb provides this immuneACCESS table in a form limited to in-frame rearrangements. Some clones are lacking; in checked studies, under half of them reflect an unresolved V gene, and why the rest are absent is not known. D and trimming come from the DNA, and the V and J calls and clone size come from that table. Recorded for this sample are a few hundred thousand clones; more than 70% of them occurred a single time. The ten top clones hold roughly 3% of the sample.

CDR1 and CDR2 were assigned from the germline V gene as SGDLS and YYNGEE. At the junction V is shortened by 4 bases and J by 4 bases, with 17 bases in between. Its CDR3 holds 15 amino acids, cysteine through phenylalanine. The kept DNA is CDR3 alone, 45 bases in frame from the first base. This sample was taken from a study of blood T cell repertoires in COVID-19 (TCRdb year 2020). At the level of the whole study: Samples from collaborators originated in the United States, Italy and Spain and spanned both the acute and convalescent phases of COVID-19. The material from the prospective study consisted of cDNA or gDNA derived from T cells, B-cell-depleted T cells, or PBMCs. Subjects who had been exposed to COVID-19, were actively infected with it, or had recovered from it provided the deeply sampled blood TCRbeta repertoires that made up the dataset. A freely available public database, intended as a resource for researchers studying the immune response to SARS-CoV-2, is where the repertoires were released. The samples were drawn from the first 160 participants of the ongoing ImmuneRACE study and from over 950 subjects provided by 6 global collaborators. The sample metadata nearly always contained a de-identified subject ID, COVID-19 status, age in years and sex. HLA class I and class II types, where available, came from metadata supplied by the sample provider rather than from assay-based typing. Study-wide findings and limitations: Clinical and demographic metadata were provided uncurated, with the amount varying by source and participant.

The collaborating institutions used their own protocols to collect whole blood in K2EDTA tubes. For TCRbeta analysis, collaborators shipped samples as frozen whole blood, isolated PBMCs, or DNA extracted from either of those sample types. Sequencing was performed on peripheral blood. The origin of this receptor is a woman between 18 and 29 years old with acute or convalescent COVID-19. Here the chain combines TRBV9 and TRBJ1-1; the D gene is perhaps TRBD1, on 5 matching bases. The CDR3 protein is CASSPSGGRGTEAFF. The DNA reads as follows: TGTGCCAGCAGCCCTAGCGGGGGAAGGGGCACTGAAGCTTTCTTT.